This entry lists 3 T cell receptor beta chains sequenced from one sample in a study of blood T cell repertoires in COVID-19. The data were produced by immunoSEQ multiplex PCR, yet TCRdb's version contains in-frame clones alone and is incomplete. The data hold roughly 430,000 clones, with over 75% observed a single time. The source material was PBMCs or T cells enriched from blood (not recorded which). The source of these receptors is a woman aged 40 to 55 with acute COVID-19.

The rearrangement joins TRBV30 to TRBJ1-1; D is possibly TRBD1 (6 bases). The CDR3 consists of 13 residues. Germline V lookup: CDR1 GTSNPN, CDR2 SVGIG (reference sequence). Deletions cut 3 bases from V and 8 bases from J, with 16 bases between. The CDR3 is CAWSANRVSEAFF. CDR3 bases: TGTGCCTGGAGCGCAAACAGGGTTTCCGAAGCTTTCTTT.

The V and J genes are TRBV4-1 and TRBJ1-5; D gene uncertain. Trimming cost V 1 base and J 2 bases, with 15 bases left between them. The CDR3 loop spans 17 amino acids. From germline, CDR1 is MGHRA and CDR2 YSYEKL. The CDR3 DNA sequence: TGCGCCAGCAGCCAAGGAGGCCTCCCCTCCCGCAATCAGCCCCAGCATTTT. Its protein product is CASSQGGLPSRNQPQHF.

This sequence joins TRBV4-1 and TRBJ2-3; 8 nucleotides agree with TRBD2. CDR1 MGHRA and CDR2 YSYEKL come from the germline V gene. CDR3 length equals 18 residues. After removal of 0 bases from V and 6 bases from J, the junction contained 14 bases not matched to a gene. The CDR3, as DNA: TGCGCCAGCAGCCAAGATCGGGCCGGGGGGGCCACCCGGGATACGCAGTATTTT. Protein: CASSQDRAGGATRDTQYF.